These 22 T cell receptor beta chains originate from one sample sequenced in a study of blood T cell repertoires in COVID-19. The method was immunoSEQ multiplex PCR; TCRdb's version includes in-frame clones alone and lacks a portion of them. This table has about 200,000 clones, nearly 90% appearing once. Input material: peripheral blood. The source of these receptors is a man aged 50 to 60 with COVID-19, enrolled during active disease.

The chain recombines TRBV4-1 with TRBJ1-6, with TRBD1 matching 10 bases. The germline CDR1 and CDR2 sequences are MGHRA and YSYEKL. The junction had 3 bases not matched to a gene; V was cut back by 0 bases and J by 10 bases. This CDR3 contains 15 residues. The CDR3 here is CASSQEGTGESPLHF. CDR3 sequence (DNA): TGCGCCAGCAGCCAAGAGGGGACAGGGGAATCACCCCTCCACTTT.

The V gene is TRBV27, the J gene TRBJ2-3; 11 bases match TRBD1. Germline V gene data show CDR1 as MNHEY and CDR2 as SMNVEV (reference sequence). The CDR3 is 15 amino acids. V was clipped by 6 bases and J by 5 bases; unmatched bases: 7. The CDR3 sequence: CASSSGTGGIDTQYF. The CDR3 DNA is TGTGCCAGCAGCTCCGGGACAGGGGGAATAGATACGCAGTATTTT.

CDR3 in DNA: TGTGCCATCAGAGGGGTCGGACCCCCCACTGAAGCTTTCTTT. The encoded protein is CAIRGVGPPTEAFF. The chain couples TRBV10-3 to TRBJ1-1, with D tentatively TRBD1 (5 bases). The CDR3 is 14 residues long. V was shortened by 6 bases and J by 4 bases, with 15 bases between the two germline ends. Germline assignment: CDR1 ENHRY and CDR2 SYGVKD.

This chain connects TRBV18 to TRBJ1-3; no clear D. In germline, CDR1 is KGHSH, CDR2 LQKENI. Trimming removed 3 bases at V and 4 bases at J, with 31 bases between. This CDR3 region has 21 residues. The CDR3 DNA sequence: TGTGCCAGCTCACCCCTCGGCCCCCCCGGCGGAAACTCGATGCTCGGAAACACCATATATTTT. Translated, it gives CASSPLGPPGGNSMLGNTIYF.

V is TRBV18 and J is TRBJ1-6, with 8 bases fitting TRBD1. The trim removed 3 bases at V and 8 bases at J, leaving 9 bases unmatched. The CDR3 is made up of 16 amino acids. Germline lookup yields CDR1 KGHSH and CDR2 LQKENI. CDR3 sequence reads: CASSPLGQGGDSPLHF. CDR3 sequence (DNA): TGTGCCAGCTCACCGCTCGGACAGGGTGGGGATTCACCCCTCCACTTT.

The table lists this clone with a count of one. The CDR3 region has the DNA TGTGCCAGCAGTTACGAGGCTCCTCTGCGGAATGAGCAGTTCTTC. The encoded protein is CASSYEAPLRNEQFF. The chain carries TRBV6-5 and TRBJ2-1; no firm D call. Germline-derived CDR1 and CDR2 are MNHEY and SVGAGI. The CDR3 extends over 15 amino acids. V lost 2 bases, J lost 7 bases, and 15 bases lay in between.

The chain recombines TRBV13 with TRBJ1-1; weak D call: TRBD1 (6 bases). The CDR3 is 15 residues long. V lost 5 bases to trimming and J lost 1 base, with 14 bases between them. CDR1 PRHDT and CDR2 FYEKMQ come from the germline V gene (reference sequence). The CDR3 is CASSARGSGNTEAFF. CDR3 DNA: TGTGCCAGCAGCGCCAGGGGTAGTGGGAACACTGAAGCTTTCTTT.

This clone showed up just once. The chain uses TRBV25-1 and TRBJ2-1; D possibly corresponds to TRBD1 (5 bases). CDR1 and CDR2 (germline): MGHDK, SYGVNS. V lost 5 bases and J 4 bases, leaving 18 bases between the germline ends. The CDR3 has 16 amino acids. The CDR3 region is CASSSVIGAMYNEQFF. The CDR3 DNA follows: TGTGCCAGCAGTTCCGTGATAGGGGCGATGTACAATGAGCAGTTCTTC.

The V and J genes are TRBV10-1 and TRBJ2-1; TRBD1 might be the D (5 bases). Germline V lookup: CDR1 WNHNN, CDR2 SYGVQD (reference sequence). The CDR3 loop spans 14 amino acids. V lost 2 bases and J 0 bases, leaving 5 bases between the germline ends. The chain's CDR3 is CASSEDSSYNEQFF. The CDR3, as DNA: TGCGCCAGCAGTGAGGACAGCTCCTACAATGAGCAGTTCTTC.

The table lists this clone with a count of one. The CDR3 coding sequence is TGTGCCAGTAGCCCTAGAGGAGGGAGGGGAGCTAATGAAAAACTGTTTTTT. Amino acid sequence: CASSPRGGRGANEKLFF. The genes are TRBV19 and TRBJ1-4; TRBD1 is a possible D gene (5 bases). With 6 bases removed from V and 3 bases from J, the gap between germline ends came to 20 bases. This CDR3 is 17 amino acids long. The V gene's germline CDR1 is LNHDA and CDR2 SQIVND (reference sequence). Combining the CDR3 with reference TRBV19 and TRBJ1-4 gives the whole variable domain DGGITQSPKYLFRKEGQNVTLSCEQNLNHDAMYWYRQDPGQGLRLIYYSQIVNDFQKGDIAEGYSVSREKKESFPLTVTSAQKNPTAFYLCASSPRGGRGANEKLFFGSGTQLSVL.

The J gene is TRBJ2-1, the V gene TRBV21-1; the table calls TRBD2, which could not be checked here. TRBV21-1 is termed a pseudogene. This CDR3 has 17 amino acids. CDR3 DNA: TGTGCCAGCAGCCCTCACAGACTAGCGGGGGGCCAGCGGGAGCAGTTCTTC. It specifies CASSPHRLAGGQREQFF.

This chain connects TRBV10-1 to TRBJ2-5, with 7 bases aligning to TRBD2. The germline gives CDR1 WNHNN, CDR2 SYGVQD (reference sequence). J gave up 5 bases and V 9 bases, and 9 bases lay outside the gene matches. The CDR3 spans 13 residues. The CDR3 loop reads CARMGRAMETQYF. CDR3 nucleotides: TGCGCCAGGATGGGGAGGGCCATGGAGACCCAGTACTTC.

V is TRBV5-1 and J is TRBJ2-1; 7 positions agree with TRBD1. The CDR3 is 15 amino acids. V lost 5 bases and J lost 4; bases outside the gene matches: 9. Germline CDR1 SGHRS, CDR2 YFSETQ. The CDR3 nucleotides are TGCGCCAGCAGTCTCTCGGGACAGCCATACAATGAGCAGTTCTTC. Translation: CASSLSGQPYNEQFF.

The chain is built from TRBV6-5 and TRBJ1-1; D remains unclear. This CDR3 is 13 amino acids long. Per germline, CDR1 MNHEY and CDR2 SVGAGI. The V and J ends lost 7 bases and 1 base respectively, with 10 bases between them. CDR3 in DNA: TGTGCCAGCATCCCAGGTCAGAACACTGAAGCTTTCTTT. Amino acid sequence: CASIPGQNTEAFF.

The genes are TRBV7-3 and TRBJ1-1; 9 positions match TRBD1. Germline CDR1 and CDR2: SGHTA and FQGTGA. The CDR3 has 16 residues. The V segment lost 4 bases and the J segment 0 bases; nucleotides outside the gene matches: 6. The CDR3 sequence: CASSSNGQGMNTEAFF. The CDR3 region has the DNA TGTGCCAGCAGCTCAAACGGACAGGGGATGAACACTGAAGCTTTCTTT.

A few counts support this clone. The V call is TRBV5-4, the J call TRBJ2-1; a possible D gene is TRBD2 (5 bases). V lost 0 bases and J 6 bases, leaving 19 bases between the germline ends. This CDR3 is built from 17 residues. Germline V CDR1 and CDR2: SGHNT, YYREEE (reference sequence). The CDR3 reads CASSLGLPGTDVNEQFF. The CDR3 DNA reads TGTGCCAGCAGCTTGGGGCTCCCGGGAACAGATGTCAATGAGCAGTTCTTC.

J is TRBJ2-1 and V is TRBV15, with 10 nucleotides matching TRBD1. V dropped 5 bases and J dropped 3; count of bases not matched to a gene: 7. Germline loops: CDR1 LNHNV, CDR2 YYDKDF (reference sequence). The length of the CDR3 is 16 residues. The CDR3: CATSFDRDRGYNEQFF. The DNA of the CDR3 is TGTGCCACCAGCTTTGACCGGGACAGGGGCTACAATGAGCAGTTCTTC.

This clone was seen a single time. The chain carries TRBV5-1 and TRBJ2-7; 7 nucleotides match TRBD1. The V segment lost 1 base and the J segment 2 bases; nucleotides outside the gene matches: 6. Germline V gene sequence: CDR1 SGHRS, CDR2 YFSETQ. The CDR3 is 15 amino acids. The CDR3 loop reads CASSLLGQKTYEQYF. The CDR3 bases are TGCGCCAGCAGCTTGCTGGGACAGAAGACCTACGAGCAGTACTTC.

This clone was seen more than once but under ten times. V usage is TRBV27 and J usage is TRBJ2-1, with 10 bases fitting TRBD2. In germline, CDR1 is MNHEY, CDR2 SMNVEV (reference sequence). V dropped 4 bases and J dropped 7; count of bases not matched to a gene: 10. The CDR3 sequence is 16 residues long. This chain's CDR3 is CASSSLAGGAWNEQFF. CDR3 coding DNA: TGTGCCAGCAGTTCTTTAGCGGGAGGTGCATGGAATGAGCAGTTCTTC.

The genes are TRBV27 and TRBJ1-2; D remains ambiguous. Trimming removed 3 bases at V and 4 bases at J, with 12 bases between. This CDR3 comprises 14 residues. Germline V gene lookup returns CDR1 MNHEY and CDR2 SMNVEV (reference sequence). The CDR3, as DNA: TGTGCCAGCAGTTTGACGGGAGGTGGCTATGGCTACACCTTC. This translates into CASSLTGGGYGYTF.

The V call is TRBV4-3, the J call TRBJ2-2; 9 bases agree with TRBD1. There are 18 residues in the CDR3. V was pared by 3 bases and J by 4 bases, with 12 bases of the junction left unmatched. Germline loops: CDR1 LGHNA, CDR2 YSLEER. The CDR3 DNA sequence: TGCGCCAGCAGCCAGATTTTCTTGGGACAGGGAACCACCGGGGAGCTGTTTTTT. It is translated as CASSQIFLGQGTTGELFF.

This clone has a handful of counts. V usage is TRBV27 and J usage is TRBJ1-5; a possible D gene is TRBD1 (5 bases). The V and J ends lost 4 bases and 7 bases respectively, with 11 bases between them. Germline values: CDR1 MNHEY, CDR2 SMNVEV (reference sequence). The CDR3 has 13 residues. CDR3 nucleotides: TGTGCCAGCAGTTCCAGGGTAGGACAGCCCCAGCATTTT. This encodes CASSSRVGQPQHF.